The 14 T cell receptor beta chains in this list originate from one sample, sequenced in a study of T cells in Graves' hyperthyroidism and ophthalmopathy. The CDR3 regions of TCR beta were amplified from RNA transcripts. A first-round RT-PCR of the TCR CDR3 used the HTBI primer set. TCRdb itself ran the multiplex PCR reads through MiXCR, one entry per CDR3 protein. The sample has a few hundred thousand distinct CDR3 sequences, 14% seen once; the top ten hold about 19%. The specimen was blood. The receptors here all came from a woman between 25 and 40 years old with Graves' ophthalmopathy.

The chain couples TRBV4-2 to TRBJ2-2, with 9 bases that match TRBD1. Germline loops: CDR1 LGHNA, CDR2 YNFKEQ. The CDR3 covers 16 residues. J lost 6 bases, V lost 4 bases, and 9 bases had no gene match. The CDR3 here is CASSPRTGVVPGELFF. CDR3 in DNA: TGTGCCAGCAGCCCCCGGACAGGGGTAGTCCCCGGGGAGCTGTTTTTT.

This clonotype showed up just once. One base away lies a much larger clone, so this may be a sequencing read error. This sequence joins TRBV20-1 and TRBJ2-1; D may be TRBD2 (6 bases). With 6 bases removed from V and 9 bases from J, the gap between germline ends came to 21 bases. Germline assignment: CDR1 DFQATT and CDR2 SNEGSKA (reference sequence). The CDR3 spans 14 residues. The CDR3 nucleotides are TGCAGTGCCTACGGGGCTAGCGCCCTCGGTGAGCAGTTCTTC. Residues: CSAYGASALGEQFF.

This clonotype was picked up many times. The chain couples TRBV3-1 to TRBJ1-4; possibly TRBD1 for D (5 bases). The CDR3 has 13 residues. In germline, CDR1 is LGHDT, CDR2 YNNKEL (reference sequence). V lost 4 bases and J lost 12, with 15 bases in between. For the CDR3, the DNA is TGTGCCAGCAGCCTGGGACCTCCGAGGGAACTGTTTTTT. It translates to CASSLGPPRELFF.

This clonotype was observed many times. The gene calls are TRBV11-2 and TRBJ1-6, with D unresolved. This CDR3 has 15 residues. Trimming shortened V by 2 bases and J by 7 bases, and 12 bases separated the two germline ends. CDR1 SGHAT and CDR2 FQNNGV come from the germline V gene. The CDR3 here is CASSLSSAGNSPLHF. For the CDR3, the DNA is TGTGCCAGCAGCTTAAGCAGTGCGGGCAATTCACCCCTCCACTTT. Full variable domain (remainder filled in from reference TRBV11-2 and TRBJ1-6): EAGVAQSPRYKIIEKRQSVAFWCNPISGHATLYWYQQILGQGPKLLIQFQNNGVVDDSQLPKDRFSAERLKGVDSTLKIQPAKLEDSAVYLCASSLSSAGNSPLHFGNGTRLTVT.

For this clonotype: A much larger clone is a single base away; this may be a read error. The V and J genes are TRBV30 and TRBJ2-7; maybe TRBD1 (5 bases). The CDR3 extends over 10 amino acids. Germline V gives CDR1 GTSNPN, CDR2 SVGIG (reference sequence). Trimming left V 8 bases short and J 5 bases short, with 10 bases between. For the CDR3, the DNA is TGTGCCCATGAAGGGGACGAGCAGTACTTC. Translated, it gives CAHEGDEQYF. Based on the CDR3 plus reference TRBV30 and TRBJ2-7, the full variable domain is SQTIHQWPATLVQPVGSPLSLECTVEGTSNPNLYWYRQAAGRGLQLLFYSVGIGQISSEVPQNLSASRPQDRQFILSSKKLLLSDSGFYLCAHEGDEQYFGPGTRLTVT.

This clonotype showed up many times. V and J are TRBV6-1 and TRBJ2-5; 10 positions match TRBD2. Trimming took 5 bases from V and 5 from J; bases not matched to a gene: 5. The CDR3 runs to 14 residues. The germline gives CDR1 MNHNS, CDR2 SASEGT. The CDR3 sequence is CASSQGLASETQYF. The CDR3 DNA is TGTGCCAGCAGTCAGGGACTAGCGTCGGAGACCCAGTACTTC.

This clonotype was seen only a few times. A read error may account for a junction end that differs from germline. The CDR3 bases are TGTGCCAGCAGCCAAGAAGGAGGCCAGGTGAACACTGGAGCTTTCTTT. It codes for CASSQEGGQVNTGAFF. The gene calls are TRBV4-2 and TRBJ1-1; D unclear. Germline CDR1 reads LGHNA; CDR2 reads YNFKEQ. The CDR3 spans 16 residues.

The chain combines TRBV7-6 with TRBJ1-6; possibly TRBD1 for D (6 bases). The CDR3 spans 17 residues. Trimming stripped 5 bases from V and 11 bases from J, with 25 bases between. Germline CDR1 reads SGHVS; CDR2 reads FNYEAQ. DNA for the CDR3: TGTGCCAGCAGCGCGACCATTGGGGGGGCGCGGAGAGCACCCCTCCACTTT. Protein sequence: CASSATIGGARRAPLHF.

This clonotype was detected many times. V is TRBV7-8 and J is TRBJ2-2, with D possibly being TRBD1 (6 bases). CDR3 length equals 14 residues. V gave up 3 bases and J gave up 1 base, with 6 bases separating them. Looked up from germline, CDR1 is SGHVS and CDR2 is FQNEAQ. The CDR3 nucleotides read TGTGCCAGCAGCTTGACAGGGAACACCGGGGAGCTGTTTTTT. Translation gives CASSLTGNTGELFF. Supplemented by reference TRBV7-8 and TRBJ2-2, the full variable domain reads GAGVSQSPRYKVAKRGQDVALRCDPISGHVSLFWYQQALGQGPEFLTYFQNEAQLDKSGLPSDRFFAERPEGSVSTLKIQRTQQEDSAVYLCASSLTGNTGELFFGEGSRLTVL.

This clonotype was seen repeatedly, ten times or more. V and J are TRBV13 and TRBJ1-5; no definite D call. CDR3 length: 14 amino acids. The V end was cut by 0 bases, the J end by 5 bases, with 8 bases between. Germline CDR1 PRHDT, CDR2 FYEKMQ (reference sequence). The CDR3 DNA reads TGTGCCAGCAGCTTAGGGACTACCGATCAGCCCCAGCATTTT. The encoded protein is CASSLGTTDQPQHF. The full variable domain, completed using reference TRBV13 and TRBJ1-5, is AAGVIQSPRHLIKEKRETATLKCYPIPRHDTVYWYQQGPGQDPQFLISFYEKMQSDKGSIPDRFSAQQFSDYHSELNMSSLELGDSALYFCASSLGTTDQPQHFGDGTRLSIL.

This clonotype was detected a few times. The CDR3 sequence is CASSNLSLGGYTF. In nucleotides, the CDR3 is TGTGCCAGCAGCAACCTTAGTCTGGGTGGCTACACCTTC. The chain recombines TRBV7-9 with TRBJ1-2, with D unclear. Germline V gene lookup returns CDR1 SEHNR and CDR2 FQNEAQ (reference sequence). The V end lost 5 bases, the J end lost 7 bases, and 14 bases lay between the germline ends. CDR3 length: 13 residues. The variable domain in full, completed from reference TRBV7-9 and TRBJ1-2, reads DTGVSQNPRHKITKRGQNVTFRCDPISEHNRLYWYRQTLGQGPEFLTYFQNEAQLEKSRLLSDRFSAERPKGSFSTLEIQRTEQGDSAMYLCASSNLSLGGYTFGSGTRLTVV.

This clonotype came up a few times. This rearrangement joins TRBV19 to TRBJ1-6; a possible D gene is TRBD1 (5 bases). The CDR3 spans 16 residues. The V end was cut by 4 bases, the J end by 10 bases, with 20 bases between. CDR1 is LNHDA, CDR2 SQIVND, per germline (reference sequence). The CDR3 reads CASSTSPRGVGSPLHF. The DNA for the CDR3 is TGTGCCAGTAGTACCTCCCCCCGAGGGGTCGGCTCACCCCTCCACTTT. The whole variable domain, remainder taken from reference TRBV19 and TRBJ1-6, is DGGITQSPKYLFRKEGQNVTLSCEQNLNHDAMYWYRQDPGQGLRLIYYSQIVNDFQKGDIAEGYSVSREKKESFPLTVTSAQKNPTAFYLCASSTSPRGVGSPLHFGNGTRLTVT.

This clonotype was seen ten or more times. This chain connects TRBV19 to TRBJ1-1; 8 bases map to TRBD1. V shed 7 bases and J 4 bases; nucleotides not matched to a gene: 2. The germline V gene has CDR1 LNHDA and CDR2 SQIVND (reference sequence). The CDR3 has 12 residues. For the CDR3, the DNA is TGTGCCAGTACCGGACAGGGCACTGAAGCTTTCTTT. It is translated as CASTGQGTEAFF.

The chain employs TRBV6-1 and TRBJ1-2; no clear D gene. CDR3 length: 14 amino acids. Trimming stripped 7 bases from V and 4 bases from J, with 16 bases between. The germline V gene encodes CDR1 MNHNS and CDR2 SASEGT. The CDR3 reads CASIAGGVIYGYTF. CDR3 in DNA: TGTGCCAGCATAGCTGGAGGAGTCATCTATGGCTACACCTTC.